This T cell receptor (beta chain) was documented in a study of blood T cell repertoires in COVID-19. Study overall: Sources were T cells, B-cell-depleted T cells, or PBMCs; the material itself was cDNA or gDNA.

Germline values: CDR1 MDHEN, CDR2 SYDVKM. V shed 4 bases and J 4 bases; nucleotides not matched to a gene: 11. The CDR3 is 16 residues long. Sequenced by immunoSEQ multiplex PCR; TCRdb stores in-frame clones only, minus some. The data show tens of thousands of clones, approximately 92% seen once. Sequencing used peripheral blood. The chain has TRBV28 and TRBJ2-7; 9 bases fit TRBD1. The receptor was derived from a human donor with active COVID-19. The donor label of this sample is uncertain. The CDR3 loop is CASSSAGTGRSYEQYF. The DNA of the CDR3 is TGTGCCAGCAGTTCCGCCGGGACAGGGAGGTCGTACGAGCAGTACTTC.